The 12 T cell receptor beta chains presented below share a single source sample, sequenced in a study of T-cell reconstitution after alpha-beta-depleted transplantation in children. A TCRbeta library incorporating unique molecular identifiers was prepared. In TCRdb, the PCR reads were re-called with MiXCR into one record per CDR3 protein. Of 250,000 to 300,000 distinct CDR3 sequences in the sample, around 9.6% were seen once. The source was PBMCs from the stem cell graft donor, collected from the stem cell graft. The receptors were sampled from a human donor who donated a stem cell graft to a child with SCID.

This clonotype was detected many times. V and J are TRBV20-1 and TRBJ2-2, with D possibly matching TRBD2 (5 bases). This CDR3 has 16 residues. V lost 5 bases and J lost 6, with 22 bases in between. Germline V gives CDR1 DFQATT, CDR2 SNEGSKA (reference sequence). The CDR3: CSASSRGIDGAGELFF. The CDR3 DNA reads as TGCAGTGCTTCCTCTCGAGGGATTGATGGCGCCGGGGAGCTGTTTTTT.

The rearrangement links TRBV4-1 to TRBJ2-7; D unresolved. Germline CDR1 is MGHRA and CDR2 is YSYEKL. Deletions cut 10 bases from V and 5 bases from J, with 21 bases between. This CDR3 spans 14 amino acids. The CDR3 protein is CATSSGYPGDEQYF. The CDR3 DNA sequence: TGCGCCACCTCGAGTGGCTACCCAGGAGACGAGCAGTACTTC.

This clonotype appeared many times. The CDR3 DNA follows: TGTGCCAGCAGCGTAGAGGCAGGGGGAGCCTATGGCTACACCTTC. Residues: CASSVEAGGAYGYTF. The V call is TRBV9, the J call TRBJ1-2, with 7 bases fitting TRBD1. Germline lookup yields CDR1 SGDLS and CDR2 YYNGEE. The length of the CDR3 is 15 residues. With 0 bases clipped from V and 4 bases from J, the junction kept 6 bases outside the gene matches.

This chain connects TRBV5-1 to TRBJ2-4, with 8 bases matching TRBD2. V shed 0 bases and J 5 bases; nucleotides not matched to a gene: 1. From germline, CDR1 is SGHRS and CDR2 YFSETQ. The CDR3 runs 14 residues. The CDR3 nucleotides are TGCGCCAGCAGCTTGGCCGGGGGGGAAAACATTCAGTACTTC. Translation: CASSLAGGENIQYF. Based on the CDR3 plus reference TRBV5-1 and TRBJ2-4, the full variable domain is KAGVTQTPRYLIKTRGQQVTLSCSPISGHRSVSWYQQTPGQGLQFLFEYFSETQRNKGNFPGRFSGRQFSNSRSEMNVSTLELGDSALYLCASSLAGGENIQYFGAGTRLSVL.

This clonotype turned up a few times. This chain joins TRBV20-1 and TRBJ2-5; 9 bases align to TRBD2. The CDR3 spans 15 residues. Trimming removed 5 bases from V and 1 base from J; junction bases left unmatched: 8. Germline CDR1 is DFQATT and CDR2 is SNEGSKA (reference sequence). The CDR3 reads CSAPLAGVRQETQYF. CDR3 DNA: TGCAGTGCTCCGTTAGCGGGGGTCCGCCAAGAGACCCAGTACTTC.

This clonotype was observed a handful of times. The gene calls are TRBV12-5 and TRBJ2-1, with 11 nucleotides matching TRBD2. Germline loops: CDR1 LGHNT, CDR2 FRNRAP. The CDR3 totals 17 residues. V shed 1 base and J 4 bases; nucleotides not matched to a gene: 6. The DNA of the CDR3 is TGTGCTAGTGGTTTGGCAATAGCGGGGGGGAAATACAATGAGCAGTTCTTC. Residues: CASGLAIAGGKYNEQFF.

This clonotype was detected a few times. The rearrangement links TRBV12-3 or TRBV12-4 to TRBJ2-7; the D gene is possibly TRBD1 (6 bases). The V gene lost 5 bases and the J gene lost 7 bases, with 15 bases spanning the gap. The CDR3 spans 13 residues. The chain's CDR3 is CASSALGTQEQYF. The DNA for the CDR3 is TGTGCCAGCAGTGCCCTAGGGACACAAGAGCAGTACTTC.

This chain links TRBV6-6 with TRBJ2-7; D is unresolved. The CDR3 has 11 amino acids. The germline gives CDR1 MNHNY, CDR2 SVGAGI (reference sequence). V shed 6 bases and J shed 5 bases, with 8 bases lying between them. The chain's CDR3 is CASSTSDEQYF. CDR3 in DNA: TGTGCCAGCAGCACAAGCGACGAGCAGTACTTC.

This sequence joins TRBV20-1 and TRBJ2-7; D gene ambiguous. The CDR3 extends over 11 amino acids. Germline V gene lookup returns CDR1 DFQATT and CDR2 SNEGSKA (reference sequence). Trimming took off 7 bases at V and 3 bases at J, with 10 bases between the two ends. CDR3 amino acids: CSVSSGYEQYF. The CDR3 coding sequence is TGCAGTGTTAGCTCAGGCTACGAGCAGTACTTC.

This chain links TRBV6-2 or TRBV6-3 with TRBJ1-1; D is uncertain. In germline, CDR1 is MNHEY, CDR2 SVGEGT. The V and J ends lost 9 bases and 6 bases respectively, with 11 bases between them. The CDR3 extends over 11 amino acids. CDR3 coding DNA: TGTGCCAGTCAGGATAACGCTGAAGCTTTCTTT. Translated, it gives CASQDNAEAFF.

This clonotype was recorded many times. The CDR3 here is CSALPMSSGNTIYF. The CDR3 bases are TGCAGTGCTCTGCCGATGAGCTCTGGAAACACCATATATTTT. The chain is built from TRBV20-1 and TRBJ1-3, with D uncertain. CDR1 and CDR2 (germline): DFQATT, SNEGSKA (reference sequence). CDR3 size: 14 residues. V lost 5 bases and J lost 0, with 11 bases in between.

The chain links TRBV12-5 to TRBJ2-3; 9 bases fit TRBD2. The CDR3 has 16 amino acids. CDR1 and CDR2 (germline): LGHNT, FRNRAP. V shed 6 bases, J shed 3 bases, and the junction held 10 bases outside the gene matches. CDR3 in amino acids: CASGSLSGGRTDTQYF. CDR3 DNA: TGTGCTAGTGGGTCCCTAAGCGGGGGGCGAACAGATACGCAGTATTTT.